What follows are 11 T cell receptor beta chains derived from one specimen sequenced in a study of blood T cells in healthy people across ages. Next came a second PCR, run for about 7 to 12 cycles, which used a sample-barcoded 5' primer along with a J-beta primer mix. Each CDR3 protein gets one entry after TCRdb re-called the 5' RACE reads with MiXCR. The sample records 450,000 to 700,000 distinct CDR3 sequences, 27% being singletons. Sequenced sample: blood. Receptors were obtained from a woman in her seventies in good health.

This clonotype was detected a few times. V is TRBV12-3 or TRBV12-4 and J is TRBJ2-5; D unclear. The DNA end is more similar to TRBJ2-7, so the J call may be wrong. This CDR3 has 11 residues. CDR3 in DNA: TGTGCCAGCAAGCCCAACTACGAGCAGTACTTC. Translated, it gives CASKPNYEQYF.

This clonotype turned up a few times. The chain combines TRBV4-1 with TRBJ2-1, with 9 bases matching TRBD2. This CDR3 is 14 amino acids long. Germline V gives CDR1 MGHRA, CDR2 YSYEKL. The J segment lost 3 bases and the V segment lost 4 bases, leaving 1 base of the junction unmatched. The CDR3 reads CASSPSGIYNEQFF. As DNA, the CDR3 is TGCGCCAGCAGCCCTAGCGGGATCTACAATGAGCAGTTCTTC.

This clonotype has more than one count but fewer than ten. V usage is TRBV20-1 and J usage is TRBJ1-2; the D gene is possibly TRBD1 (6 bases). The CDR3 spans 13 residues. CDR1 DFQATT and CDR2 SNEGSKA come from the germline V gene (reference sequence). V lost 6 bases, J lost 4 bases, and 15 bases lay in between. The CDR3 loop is CSATHGGRYGYTF. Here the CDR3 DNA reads TGCAGTGCCACCCACGGGGGGCGCTATGGCTACACCTTC.

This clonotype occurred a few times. This chain's CDR3 is CASSLNQDTEAFF. The CDR3 DNA reads as TGCGCCAGCAGCTTGAACCAGGACACTGAAGCTTTCTTT. The chain combines TRBV5-1 with TRBJ1-1; D call uncertain. CDR1 SGHRS and CDR2 YFSETQ come from the germline V gene. V lost 1 base and J 3 bases, leaving 7 bases between the germline ends. This CDR3 contains 13 residues.

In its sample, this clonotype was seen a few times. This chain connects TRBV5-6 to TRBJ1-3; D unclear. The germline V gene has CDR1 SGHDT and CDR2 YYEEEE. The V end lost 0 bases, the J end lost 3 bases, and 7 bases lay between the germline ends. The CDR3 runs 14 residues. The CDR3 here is CASSLAEYGNTIYF. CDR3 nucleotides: TGTGCCAGCAGCTTGGCCGAATATGGAAACACCATATATTTT.

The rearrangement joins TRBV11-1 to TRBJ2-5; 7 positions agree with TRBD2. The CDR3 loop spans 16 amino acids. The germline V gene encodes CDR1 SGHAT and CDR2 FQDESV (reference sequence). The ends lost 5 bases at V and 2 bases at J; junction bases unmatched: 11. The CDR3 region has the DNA TGTGCCAGCAGCCAGACTAGTGCGGGGGAACAAGAGACCCAGTACTTC. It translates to CASSQTSAGEQETQYF.

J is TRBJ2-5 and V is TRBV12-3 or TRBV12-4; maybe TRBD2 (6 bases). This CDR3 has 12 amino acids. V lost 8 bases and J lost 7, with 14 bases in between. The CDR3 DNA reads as TGTGCCAGCCGCAGTCCCGGGAGGACCCAGTACTTC. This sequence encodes CASRSPGRTQYF.

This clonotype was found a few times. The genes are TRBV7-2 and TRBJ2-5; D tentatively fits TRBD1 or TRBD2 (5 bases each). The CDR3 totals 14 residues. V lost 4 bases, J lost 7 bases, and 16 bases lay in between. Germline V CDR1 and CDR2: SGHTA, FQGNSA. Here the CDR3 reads CASSSAGRKGTQYF. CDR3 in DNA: TGTGCCAGCAGCTCGGCAGGGAGAAAAGGGACCCAGTACTTC.

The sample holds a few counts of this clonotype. CDR3 amino acids: CASTSKGWANEKLFF. Here the CDR3 DNA reads TGCGCCAGCACCTCCAAAGGATGGGCTAATGAAAAACTGTTTTTT. V usage is TRBV5-1 and J usage is TRBJ1-4; D remains ambiguous. The germline gives CDR1 SGHRS, CDR2 YFSETQ. This CDR3 is 15 amino acids long. V was trimmed by 6 bases and J by 3 bases, leaving 15 bases between them.

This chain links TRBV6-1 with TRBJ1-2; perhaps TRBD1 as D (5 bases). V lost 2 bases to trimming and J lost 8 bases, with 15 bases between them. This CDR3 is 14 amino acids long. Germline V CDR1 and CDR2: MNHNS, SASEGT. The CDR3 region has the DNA TGTGCCAGCAGTGAATCTGGGGGAACTAGCGGCTACACCTTC. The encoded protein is CASSESGGTSGYTF.

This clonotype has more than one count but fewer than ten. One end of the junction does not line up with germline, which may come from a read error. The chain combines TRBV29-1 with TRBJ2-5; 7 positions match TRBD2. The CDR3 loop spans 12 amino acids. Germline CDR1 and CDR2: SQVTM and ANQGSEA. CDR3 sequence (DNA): TGCAGCGGCGGGGGTCGACAAGAGGCCCAGTACTTC. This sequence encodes CSGGGRQEAQYF.